This entry describes one T cell receptor (beta chain). Its antigen remains unknown. This record comes from a study of T cell responses to AZD1222 COVID-19 vaccine. Study-wide background: Samples with a second dose at about 4 or about 12 weeks were pooled together. Study-wide findings and caveats: Seropositivity was recorded at baseline in only 6 or 7 AZD1222 recipients. Regions 160-218 and 743-854 held dominance among vaccine-associated CD4 TCRs, which spanned spike. The sample set comprised mostly white British donors with more females, and clonal diversity was possibly underestimated.

Only in-frame clones appear in the TCRdb table, and some are missing; sequencing was by immunoSEQ multiplex PCR. The sample consists of tens of thousands of clones, around 90% of them appearing once. V lost 3 bases and J 1 base, leaving 6 bases between the germline ends. This CDR3 spans 13 amino acids. Germline V CDR1 and CDR2: KGHSH, LQKENI. The sequence was obtained from an adult in good health. The rearrangement joins TRBV18 to TRBJ1-1, with D possibly TRBD1 on 5 matching bases. The sequences come from peripheral blood, collected on day 0 of AZD1222 vaccination. CDR3 DNA: TGTGCCAGCTCACCCCAGGGGAACACTGAAGCTTTCTTT. Protein product: CASSPQGNTEAFF.